This T cell receptor (beta chain) was identified in a study of blood T cell repertoires in COVID-19. Study background: Spain, Italy and the United States supplied samples that represented acute and convalescent COVID-19. Sources were T cells, B-cell-depleted T cells, or PBMCs; the material itself was cDNA or gDNA.

Per the original data handling: Nucleated cell number was recorded as an estimate derived from reference gene primer amplification. Using immunoSEQ multiplex PCR, the repertoire was profiled, and TCRdb retains in-frame clones only, with some absent. For V, J and clone size, that table is used; D and trimming come from the DNA. Among 170,000 or so clones listed, 70% to 90% were seen once. This clone has a handful of counts. This CDR3 is 12 amino acids long. Trimming pared 6 bases from V and 7 bases from J, leaving 12 bases between. Per the germline V gene, CDR1 is SEHNR and CDR2 is FQNEAQ (reference sequence).

Sequences were obtained from peripheral blood. The origin of this receptor is a middle-aged man with active or convalescent COVID-19. The chain is built from TRBV7-9 and TRBJ1-1, with D maybe TRBD1 (5 bases). This chain's CDR3 is CASSQTEIEAFF. CDR3 DNA: TGTGCCAGCAGTCAGACAGAGATTGAAGCTTTCTTT. Variable domain in full (rest from reference TRBV7-9 and TRBJ1-1): DTGVSQNPRHKITKRGQNVTFRCDPISEHNRLYWYRQTLGQGPEFLTYFQNEAQLEKSRLLSDRFSAERPKGSFSTLEIQRTEQGDSAMYLCASSQTEIEAFFGQGTRLTVV.